These 32 T cell receptor beta chains came from one sample sequenced in a study of blood T cell repertoires in COVID-19 (dated by TCRdb to 2018 to 2020). The method was the immunoSEQ multiplex PCR assay. TCRdb holds this immuneACCESS table with in-frame rearrangements only. Some clones are missing; in checked studies, unresolved V genes explain under half, and the rest has no known cause. The table for this sample lists some 250,000 clones; approximately 84% of them were counted only once. The ten largest account for around 2.9% of the sample. Sequenced material: peripheral blood. Source of these receptors: a woman in her 30s who had recovered from COVID-19.

This rearrangement joins TRBV7-2 to TRBJ2-7; D gene uncertain. Between the trimmed V and J ends, which lost 4 bases and 3 bases, there was a span of 22 bases. There are 17 residues in the CDR3. The germline V gene has CDR1 SGHTA and CDR2 FQGNSA. The CDR3 coding sequence is TGTGCCAGCAGCTCCGTCCTGTACGACTCCCCCCGCTACGAGCAGTACTTC. This sequence encodes CASSSVLYDSPRYEQYF.

As for this clone: Other DNA sequences within the sample encode an identical CDR3. The V and J genes are TRBV13 and TRBJ2-5, with TRBD2 identical over 7 bases. J gave up 2 bases and V 1 base, and 4 bases lay outside the gene matches. Germline CDR1 and CDR2: PRHDT and FYEKMQ (reference sequence). The length of the CDR3 is 15 residues. The CDR3 loop is CASSLAAGVQETQYF. In DNA form, the CDR3 reads TGTGCCAGCAGCTTAGCGGCGGGGGTGCAAGAGACCCAGTACTTC. Complete variable domain (other parts from reference TRBV13 and TRBJ2-5): AAGVIQSPRHLIKEKRETATLKCYPIPRHDTVYWYQQGPGQDPQFLISFYEKMQSDKGSIPDRFSAQQFSDYHSELNMSSLELGDSALYFCASSLAAGVQETQYFGPGTRLLVL.

V is TRBV3-1 (or the pseudogene TRBV3-2) and J is TRBJ2-5; 10 positions match TRBD2. The V gene's germline CDR1 is LGHDT and CDR2 YNNKEL (reference sequence). V lost 5 bases, J lost 4 bases, and 7 bases stayed unmatched. CDR3 length equals 15 residues. This CDR3 reads CASSAAGGQGETQYF. In DNA form, the CDR3 reads TGTGCCAGCAGCGCAGCGGGGGGGCAAGGAGAGACCCAGTACTTC.

The CDR3 nucleotides are TGTGCCACCAGCAGAGGCCCGGGACAGGGTAATTCACCCCTCCACTTT. Encoded protein: CATSRGPGQGNSPLHF. The chain is built from TRBV15 and TRBJ1-6, with 9 positions matching TRBD1. J was trimmed by 6 bases and V by 1 base; bases with no gene match: 4. The CDR3 has 16 residues. CDR1 and CDR2 from the germline V gene are LNHNV and YYDKDF (reference sequence).

The CDR3 here is CASSLSTGFGYTF. The DNA of the CDR3 is TGCGCCAGCAGCTTGTCCACAGGGTTTGGCTACACCTTC. The rearrangement links TRBV5-1 to TRBJ1-2; D may be TRBD1 (6 bases). V gave up 1 base and J gave up 7 bases, with 11 bases separating them. This CDR3 has 13 residues. Germline V lookup: CDR1 SGHRS, CDR2 YFSETQ.

The chain carries TRBV6-5 and TRBJ2-7, with 10 bases that match TRBD1. V lost 7 bases and J lost 3; bases outside the gene matches: 6. The CDR3 totals 14 residues. CDR1 is MNHEY, CDR2 SVGAGI, per germline. Written as DNA, the CDR3 is TGTGCCAGCACCCGGGACAGGGGTATCTACGAGCAGTACTTC. It translates to CASTRDRGIYEQYF.

In this sample, this clone turned up a few times. The chain employs TRBV7-5 and TRBJ2-3; TRBD2, the table's D call, was not compared with the DNA. TRBV7-5 counts as a pseudogene. This CDR3 is built from 16 residues. The CDR3 sequence is CVRSPSGGPNTDTQYF. The CDR3 region has the DNA TGTGTCAGAAGCCCTAGCGGGGGGCCTAACACAGATACGCAGTATTTT.

The chain is built from TRBV4-2 and TRBJ1-5; tentatively, D is TRBD1 (6 bases). From germline, CDR1 is LGHNA and CDR2 YNFKEQ. The CDR3 runs 14 residues. V lost 4 bases and J lost 3, with 10 bases in between. The CDR3 region is CASSLGQSNQPQHF. CDR3 nucleotide sequence: TGTGCCAGCAGCCTCGGACAGTCCAATCAGCCCCAGCATTTT.

The chain recombines TRBV20-1 with TRBJ2-1; 7 bases map to TRBD2. This CDR3 contains 13 residues. V was pared by 3 bases and J by 4 bases, with 3 bases of the junction left unmatched. From germline, CDR1 is DFQATT and CDR2 SNEGSKA (reference sequence). The CDR3 loop is CSASTSDYNEQFF. CDR3 in DNA: TGCAGTGCTAGTACTAGCGATTACAATGAGCAGTTCTTC.

The chain links TRBV7-3 to TRBJ2-3; 9 bases are shared with TRBD2. Looked up from germline, CDR1 is SGHTA and CDR2 is FQGTGA. With V trimmed by 5 bases and J by 4 bases, 4 bases remained unmatched. The CDR3 extends over 14 amino acids. The CDR3 loop is CASSPGLASDTQYF. The DNA of the CDR3 is TGTGCCAGCAGCCCGGGACTAGCTTCAGATACGCAGTATTTT.

About this clone itself: Distinct nucleotide sequences in the sample also encode this CDR3. This sequence joins TRBV5-6 and TRBJ1-2; the match to TRBD1 covers 7 bases. The junction had 4 bases not matched to a gene; V was cut back by 5 bases and J by 0 bases. Germline V gives CDR1 SGHDT, CDR2 YYEEEE. This CDR3 comprises 14 residues. The CDR3 bases are TGTGCCAGCAGTCCGGGACAGACTAACTATGGCTACACCTTC. This sequence encodes CASSPGQTNYGYTF. Based on the CDR3 plus reference TRBV5-6 and TRBJ1-2, the full variable domain is DAGVTQSPTHLIKTRGQQVTLRCSPKSGHDTVSWYQQALGQGPQFIFQYYEEEERQRGNFPDRFSGHQFPNYSSELNVNALLLGDSALYLCASSPGQTNYGYTFGSGTRLTVV.

J is TRBJ1-1 and V is TRBV6-5; D gene unclear. V lost 6 bases to trimming and J lost 3 bases, with 8 bases between them. The length of the CDR3 is 12 residues. Germline V lookup: CDR1 MNHEY, CDR2 SVGAGI. The CDR3 DNA reads as TGTGCCAGCAGCCTCAGATACACTGAAGCTTTCTTT. As protein: CASSLRYTEAFF.

The chain links TRBV7-7 to TRBJ2-2; 8 bases map to TRBD2. The CDR3 has 18 amino acids. V gave up 5 bases and J gave up 0 bases; unmatched junction bases: 11. CDR1 and CDR2 from the germline V gene are SSHAT and FNYEAQ (reference sequence). CDR3 in DNA: TGTGCCAGCAGCCCGAACCTTGGGCGGGGGGCGAACACCGGGGAGCTGTTTTTT. Protein product: CASSPNLGRGANTGELFF.

The V call is TRBV16, the J call TRBJ1-2; 9 bases are a match to TRBD1. Germline trimming cut 4 bases from V and 2 bases from J; bases unmatched to any gene: 2. CDR3 length equals 14 residues. Looked up from germline, CDR1 is KGHSY and CDR2 is FQNENV. In nucleotides, the CDR3 is TGTGCCAGCAGCCCCGGACAGGGGAACTATGGCTACACCTTC. This gives the protein CASSPGQGNYGYTF.

This chain joins TRBV27 and TRBJ1-1; unclear D gene. This CDR3 has 14 amino acids. The V end lost 4 bases, the J end lost 2 bases, and 11 bases lay between the germline ends. Germline V gene data show CDR1 as MNHEY and CDR2 as SMNVEV (reference sequence). The chain's CDR3 is CASSSFQLNTEAFF. The CDR3 DNA reads as TGTGCCAGCAGTTCATTCCAGTTAAACACTGAAGCTTTCTTT.

The chain has TRBV4-3 and TRBJ2-4, with D unresolved. The germline V gene has CDR1 LGHNA and CDR2 YSLEER. This CDR3 contains 13 residues. V lost 4 bases and J lost 8, with 12 bases in between. The CDR3 loop reads CASSRVSGDIQYF. CDR3 DNA sequence: TGCGCCAGCAGCCGAGTTTCGGGTGACATTCAGTACTTC.

The CDR3, as DNA: TGTGCCAGCAGCTCACCGGACACCCACTACGAGCAGTACTTC. Its protein is CASSSPDTHYEQYF. This sequence joins TRBV6-6 and TRBJ2-7; D may be TRBD1 (5 bases). CDR1 is MNHNY, CDR2 SVGAGI, per germline (reference sequence). This CDR3 contains 14 residues. Trimming shortened V by 6 bases and J by 3 bases, and 15 bases separated the two germline ends.

J is TRBJ1-3 and V is TRBV11-2; 8 nucleotides align to TRBD1. Trimming cost V 4 bases and J 4 bases; bases outside gene matches: 12. There are 17 residues in the CDR3. Germline CDR1 SGHAT, CDR2 FQNNGV. CDR3 nucleotide sequence: TGTGCCAGCAGCTCCGTTCCGGGACAGGCGACCGGAAACACCATATATTTT. Its protein product is CASSSVPGQATGNTIYF.

This clone appeared once. V gene TRBV25-1 combines with J gene TRBJ1-4, with D possibly TRBD1 on 5 matching bases. Trimming removed 4 bases from V and 8 bases from J, with 23 bases in between. The CDR3 spans 17 residues. Germline assignment: CDR1 MGHDK and CDR2 SYGVNS. The CDR3 is CASSAAAGRGGGEKLFF. Written as DNA, the CDR3 is TGTGCCAGCAGTGCGGCGGCAGGGAGGGGTGGTGGAGAAAAACTGTTTTTT.

The chain couples TRBV3-1 (or the pseudogene TRBV3-2) to TRBJ2-1; 13 bases are shared with TRBD2. Germline CDR1 is LGHDT and CDR2 is YNNKEL (reference sequence). The junction had 14 bases not matched to a gene; V was cut back by 5 bases and J by 4 bases. This CDR3 has 19 amino acids. The chain's CDR3 is CASSKTSGGPLRGYNEQFF. CDR3 bases: TGTGCCAGCAGCAAGACTAGCGGGGGGCCCCTAAGGGGGTACAATGAGCAGTTCTTC.

The chain is built from TRBV7-3 and TRBJ1-5, with a tentative D call TRBD1 (6 bases). The CDR3 consists of 17 residues. V was trimmed by 3 bases and J by 1 base, leaving 16 bases between them. Per the germline V gene, CDR1 is SGHTA and CDR2 is FQGTGA. Here the CDR3 reads CASSFRMGARSNQPQHF. CDR3 bases: TGTGCCAGCAGCTTTCGTATGGGGGCCAGAAGCAATCAGCCCCAGCATTTT.

Comment on this clone: Other nucleotide sequences from this sample produce the same CDR3. The CDR3 region has the DNA TGTGCCAGCAGGGACAGAGGGTACGAGCAGTACTTC. Translation: CASRDRGYEQYF. The chain links TRBV2 to TRBJ2-7; a possible D gene is TRBD1 (6 bases). This CDR3 is built from 12 residues. The V end was cut by 6 bases, the J end by 4 bases, with 10 bases between. The V gene's germline CDR1 is SNHLY and CDR2 FYNNEI.

The gene calls are TRBV7-6 and TRBJ2-7; TRBD1 might be the D (5 bases). The length of the CDR3 is 13 residues. Trimming shortened V by 3 bases and J by 2 bases, and 8 bases separated the two germline ends. CDR1 and CDR2 from the germline V gene are SGHVS and FNYEAQ. This chain's CDR3 is CASSLTTAYEQYF. CDR3 sequence (DNA): TGTGCCAGCAGCTTGACGACAGCCTACGAGCAGTACTTC. The variable domain in full, completed from reference TRBV7-6 and TRBJ2-7, reads GAGVSQSPRYKVTKRGQDVALRCDPISGHVSLYWYRQALGQGPEFLTYFNYEAQQDKSGLPNDRFSAERPEGSISTLTIQRTEQRDSAMYRCASSLTTAYEQYFGPGTRLTVT.

The gene calls are TRBV19 and TRBJ1-5; D is undetermined. Germline V gene data show CDR1 as LNHDA and CDR2 as SQIVND (reference sequence). The CDR3 loop spans 13 amino acids. Trimming cost V 3 bases and J 5 bases, with 8 bases left between them. DNA for the CDR3: TGTGCCAGTAGTATCCTCGGAGATCAGCCCCAGCATTTT. It encodes CASSILGDQPQHF.

This sequence joins TRBV6-1 and TRBJ1-6; D call uncertain. Germline CDR1 is MNHNS and CDR2 is SASEGT. The CDR3 runs 16 residues. Trimming took off 2 bases at V and 6 bases at J, with 14 bases between the two ends. CDR3 nucleotides: TGTGCCAGCAGTGAAAATGCGGGTGCTGGTAATTCACCCCTCCACTTT. It encodes CASSENAGAGNSPLHF.

This clone occurred once. The J gene is TRBJ2-5, the V gene TRBV5-1, with 12 bases lining up with TRBD2. The CDR3 spans 18 residues. V was clipped by 4 bases and J by 1 base; unmatched bases: 11. Germline V gene lookup returns CDR1 SGHRS and CDR2 YFSETQ. The CDR3 protein is CASSIGLAGFPTQETQYF. The CDR3 nucleotides read TGCGCCAGCAGCATAGGACTAGCGGGGTTCCCCACCCAAGAGACCCAGTACTTC.

V gene TRBV27 combines with J gene TRBJ2-1, with 10 positions matching TRBD2. The CDR3 length is 15 residues. V shed 1 base and J 6 bases; nucleotides not matched to a gene: 3. CDR1 and CDR2 (germline): MNHEY, SMNVEV (reference sequence). This CDR3 reads CASSLLGLAANEQFF. The CDR3 region has the DNA TGTGCCAGCAGTTTATTAGGACTAGCGGCCAATGAGCAGTTCTTC.

V is TRBV5-4 and J is TRBJ1-4, with D possibly matching TRBD1 (6 bases). Trimming stripped 0 bases from V and 5 bases from J, with 17 bases between. The CDR3 covers 17 residues. Germline V CDR1 and CDR2: SGHNT, YYREEE (reference sequence). The CDR3 region has the DNA TGTGCCAGCAGCTTGGACCCCGCGGGGGCCCTGAATGAAAAACTGTTTTTT. It encodes CASSLDPAGALNEKLFF. The full variable domain, in which reference TRBV5-4 and TRBJ1-4 provide the parts outside the CDR3, is ETGVTQSPTHLIKTRGQQVTLRCSSQSGHNTVSWYQQALGQGPQFIFQYYREEENGRGNFPPRFSGLQFPNYSSELNVNALELDDSALYLCASSLDPAGALNEKLFFGSGTQLSVL.

The chain joins TRBV7-9 to TRBJ2-7, with 8 bases matching TRBD1. J gave up 5 bases and V 5 bases, and 8 bases lay outside the gene matches. The CDR3 runs 14 residues. Germline CDR1 and CDR2: SEHNR and FQNEAQ (reference sequence). CDR3 sequence reads: CASSDRGPYHEQYF. The DNA of the CDR3 is TGTGCCAGCAGCGACAGGGGCCCCTATCACGAGCAGTACTTC.

The rearrangement joins TRBV5-4 to TRBJ1-2; the D gene is possibly TRBD1 (6 bases). CDR3 length: 15 amino acids. V lost 3 bases and J 4 bases, leaving 16 bases between the germline ends. In germline, CDR1 is SGHNT, CDR2 YYREEE (reference sequence). CDR3 in DNA: TGTGCCAGCAGCTCCCCCGTGGGGGGGGCCTATGGCTACACCTTC. As protein: CASSSPVGGAYGYTF.

Here the CDR3 reads CASSGGDSWCEAFF. CDR3 nucleotides: TGCGCCAGCAGTGGGGGGGACAGCTGGTGTGAAGCTTTCTTT. The J gene is TRBJ1-1, the V gene TRBV10-1, with 7 bases lining up with TRBD1. The CDR3 consists of 14 residues. Germline CDR1 is WNHNN and CDR2 is SYGVQD (reference sequence). The V gene end was trimmed by 4 bases and the J gene end by 7 bases; junction bases not matched to a gene: 9.

The V gene is TRBV19, the J gene TRBJ1-4; D is uncertain. Between the trimmed V and J ends, which lost 3 bases and 0 bases, there was a span of 17 bases. CDR1 and CDR2 from the germline V gene are LNHDA and SQIVND (reference sequence). This CDR3 has 18 residues. In DNA form, the CDR3 reads TGTGCCAGTAGTATCACCGCCGGAGGACTTGCAACTAATGAAAAACTGTTTTTT. Translated, it gives CASSITAGGLATNEKLFF.